The entry that follows covers one TCR beta chain sequence. The antigen is undetermined. This record comes from a study of T cell responses to AZD1222 COVID-19 vaccine. General study findings and limits: In all cases, repertoires were sampled only after the peak T cell response.

The data were produced by immunoSEQ multiplex PCR, yet TCRdb's version contains in-frame clones alone and is incomplete. The sample has about 160,000 clones, about 93% seen once. V lost 3 bases, J lost 0 bases, and 0 bases stayed unmatched. Germline V gene lookup returns CDR1 MDHEN and CDR2 SYDVKM. The CDR3 totals 16 residues. The clonotype originates from an adult who received the AZD1222 COVID-19 vaccine. The J gene is TRBJ1-6, the V gene TRBV28; TRBD1 matches at 9 bases. Source: peripheral blood, taken 28 days after the second AZD1222 dose. The CDR3 DNA reads TGTGCCAGCAGTTTGACAGGGGGCTCCTATAATTCACCCCTCCACTTT. Its translation is CASSLTGGSYNSPLHF.